Presented here are 10 T cell receptor beta chains from one specimen sequenced in a study of graft-versus-host responses after intestinal transplantation. The repertoire was sequenced with immunoSEQ multiplex PCR; TCRdb's copy has only in-frame clones and lacks some. The repertoire has some 13,000 clones, around two fifths of them found once; the top ten carry 0.85% to 1.3%. The sample was alloreactive CD4+ T cells from a mixed lymphocyte reaction culture, taken before intestinal transplant. The subset: CFSE-low proliferating T cells sorted from roughly six-day pre-transplant mixed lymphocyte reaction (GvH or HvG direction). The receptors were sampled from a human patient who received an intestinal transplant.

This clone was seen a few times. The genes are TRBV7-9 and TRBJ2-2; possibly TRBD2 for D (5 bases). Germline V gene sequence: CDR1 SEHNR, CDR2 FQNEAQ (reference sequence). This CDR3 has 14 amino acids. Trimming took 5 bases from V and 6 from J, leaving 13 bases between them. The CDR3 bases are TGTGCCAGCAGCCTTCTTCGGGGTCCCGGGGAGCTGTTTTTT. Translating gives CASSLLRGPGELFF.

The chain is built from TRBV29-1 and TRBJ2-3; a possible D gene is TRBD1 (7 bases). Trimming removed 4 bases from V and 1 base from J, with 9 bases in between. The germline CDR1 and CDR2 sequences are SQVTM and ANQGSEA. The CDR3 loop spans 13 amino acids. The CDR3 loop reads CSVGRGGTDTQYF. The DNA of the CDR3 is TGCAGCGTTGGCAGGGGGGGCACAGATACGCAGTATTTT.

The rearrangement joins TRBV4-3 to TRBJ2-3, with 11 bases identical to TRBD2. The V and J ends lost 1 base and 3 bases, in that order; junction bases with no gene match: 15. The CDR3 totals 20 residues. Germline CDR1 is LGHNA and CDR2 is YSLEER. The CDR3 loop reads CASSQADSGGAGSVTDTQYF. For the CDR3, the DNA is TGCGCCAGCAGCCAAGCGGATAGCGGGGGGGCGGGTAGTGTGACAGATACGCAGTATTTT.

As DNA, the CDR3 is TGTGCCAGCAGTGGGGACTACGCGGGGGGGTCATACGAGCAGTACTTC. Encoded protein: CASSGDYAGGSYEQYF. The chain is built from TRBV2 and TRBJ2-7; 9 bases are shared with TRBD2. V trimming: 4 bases; J trimming: 4 bases; junction bases outside the gene matches: 11. This CDR3 comprises 16 residues. Germline CDR1 SNHLY, CDR2 FYNNEI.

The chain has TRBV18 and TRBJ2-1, with 7 bases that match TRBD2. From germline, CDR1 is KGHSH and CDR2 LQKENI. The ends lost 2 bases at V and 0 bases at J; junction bases unmatched: 7. The CDR3 runs to 17 residues. The CDR3 here is CASSPSRGDSSYNEQFF. DNA of the CDR3: TGTGCCAGCTCACCATCACGGGGGGATAGCTCCTACAATGAGCAGTTCTTC.

This clone was observed a handful of times. The chain recombines TRBV11-3 with TRBJ2-2, with 8 bases matching TRBD2. V lost 3 bases, J lost 5 bases, and 2 bases stayed unmatched. The CDR3 is made up of 14 amino acids. Looked up from germline, CDR1 is SGHNT and CDR2 is YENEEA. CDR3 bases: TGTGCCAGCAGCTTCGGCGGGAGGACCGGGGAGCTGTTTTTT. It yields the protein CASSFGGRTGELFF.

This clone was counted between two and nine times. The chain is built from TRBV11-2 and TRBJ2-3; 8 nucleotides match TRBD2. Germline V gives CDR1 SGHAT, CDR2 FQNNGV. The CDR3 runs to 14 residues. The V gene end was trimmed by 5 bases and the J gene end by 5 bases; junction bases not matched to a gene: 6. The CDR3 DNA reads as TGTGCCAGCAGCCCCTCGGCGGGGGGAGATACGCAGTATTTT. Translated, it gives CASSPSAGGDTQYF.

This sequence joins TRBV7-8 and TRBJ2-3, with TRBD1 matching over 12 bases. The V gene's germline CDR1 is SGHVS and CDR2 FQNEAQ. V gave up 5 bases and J gave up 4 bases; unmatched junction bases: 4. The CDR3 contains 15 residues. In nucleotides, the CDR3 is TGTGCCAGCAGCCGGGACAGGGGGCGCGCAGATACGCAGTATTTT. The encoded protein is CASSRDRGRADTQYF.

This clone has a handful of counts. This chain joins TRBV19 and TRBJ1-2, with 7 bases aligning to TRBD1. The V gene end was trimmed by 5 bases and the J gene end by 4 bases; junction bases not matched to a gene: 10. Germline V gives CDR1 LNHDA, CDR2 SQIVND (reference sequence). This CDR3 is built from 15 residues. The CDR3 DNA is TGTGCCAGTAGTCCGGGTGACAGGGTTCGCTATGGCTACACCTTC. Translated, it gives CASSPGDRVRYGYTF.

This clone was observed a few times. The rearrangement links TRBV7-9 to TRBJ2-7; 9 bases map to TRBD2. There are 15 residues in the CDR3. Germline CDR1 SEHNR, CDR2 FQNEAQ (reference sequence). Germline trimming cut 2 bases from V and 0 bases from J; bases unmatched to any gene: 2. The CDR3 coding sequence is TGTGCCAGCAGCTTACTAGCGGGGATCTCCTACGAGCAGTACTTC. Translating it yields CASSLLAGISYEQYF.